A single TCR beta chain is shown here with its context. What it binds is not known. With V trimmed by 4 bases and J by 3 bases, 4 bases remained unmatched. CDR3 size: 16 residues. Germline-derived CDR1 and CDR2 are MNHEY and SMNVEV (reference sequence). TCRdb re-analysed the reads in MiXCR, keeping a single row per CDR3 protein. The repertoire holds 110,000 or so distinct CDR3 sequences, with about 30% as singletons. This entry is derived from a study of T cell repertoires in cytomegalovirus infection. Overall study findings and caveats: It was HLA-C-restricted CMV-specific TCR beta clonotypes that dominated the response ex vivo.

This material consisted of CD8+ T cells from cultured PBMCs, taken from culture after CMV antigen stimulation. The chain recombines TRBV27 with TRBJ2-1; 12 bases line up with TRBD2. The clonotype originates from a human donor in good health (CMV status not recorded). Some clones in this sample may be carry-over from other donors' samples. CDR3 DNA: TGTGCCAGCAGTTCACGACTAGCGGGGGACTACAATGAGCAGTTCTTC. This sequence encodes CASSSRLAGDYNEQFF.